This T cell receptor beta chain was obtained from a study of blood T cell repertoires in COVID-19. Turning to the study itself: The origin of the acute and convalescent COVID-19 samples was the United States, Italy and Spain. T cells, B-cell-depleted T cells, or PBMCs supplied cDNA or gDNA.

CDR1 and CDR2 (germline): MDHEN, SYDVKM. This CDR3 contains 14 residues. With V trimmed by 5 bases and J by 4 bases, 6 bases remained unmatched. In the study's own analysis: Amplification from reference gene primers served as the basis for estimated nucleated cell counts. Libraries were prepared by immunoSEQ multiplex PCR; TCRdb keeps only in-frame clonotypes and omits some of them. V and J calls and clone size come straight from that table; D and trimming were deduced from the DNA. The sample shows approximately 360,000 clones, 89% of them seen only once. The sequence was obtained from a man aged 35 to 55 with acute or convalescent COVID-19. Sequenced: peripheral blood. The chain combines TRBV28 with TRBJ1-1, with TRBD1 matching 8 bases. The CDR3 bases are TGTGCCAGCAGTACCGGACAGGGCGTCACTGAAGCTTTCTTT. It encodes CASSTGQGVTEAFF. The full variable domain, rest sourced from reference TRBV28 and TRBJ1-1, is DVKVTQSSRYLVKRTGEKVFLECVQDMDHENMFWYRQDPGLGLRLIYFSYDVKMKEKGDIPEGYSVSREKKERFSLILESASTNQTSMYLCASSTGQGVTEAFFGQGTRLTVV.